A selection of T cell receptor beta chains follows, all from one sample in a study of blood T cell repertoires in COVID-19. The protocol was immunoSEQ multiplex PCR, while the TCRdb copy is restricted to in-frame clones and leaves out a portion. The top ten hold roughly 25% of the sample, which has 90,000 or so clones, 86% seen once. The sequencing sample was made of peripheral blood. The receptors were sampled from a human donor in a cohort sampled during active COVID-19. The CDR3 runs from the conserved cysteine through the conserved F or W. A D gene is named only where the DNA matches it firmly. Only part of the rows carry a size: once, few, many, or a class if the clone is expanded.

d_gene	len	abundance	j_gene	v_gene	CDR3nt	CDR3aa
TRBD1	13	.	TRBJ2-7	TRBV5-1	TGCGCCAGCGGCAAGCAGGGGGCAAACGAGCAGTACTTC	CASGKQGANEQYF
.	15	.	TRBJ1-2	TRBV5-8	TGTGCCAGCAGCTTGGAAGGCGCAGGGAACTATGGCTACACCTTC	CASSLEGAGNYGYTF
TRBD1	14	.	TRBJ1-4	TRBV6-2/TRBV6-3	TGTGCCAGCAGTCACGGGACAGGGACTGAAAAACTGTTTTTT	CASSHGTGTEKLFF
TRBD2	15	.	TRBJ2-3	TRBV2	TGTGCCAGCAGTTCCATAGCGGGAGCCACAGATACGCAGTATTTT	CASSSIAGATDTQYF
TRBD1	16	.	TRBJ2-2	TRBV2	TGTGCCAGCAGTGAAGGGACAGGGGGTAGGTCCGGGGAGCTGTTTTTT	CASSEGTGGRSGELFF
TRBD2	15	.	TRBJ2-3	TRBV7-2	TGTGCCAGCAGACTGGGGACTAGCGGGTCGGATACGCAGTATTTT	CASRLGTSGSDTQYF
.	14	.	TRBJ2-7	TRBV5-1	TGCGCCAGCAGCCGGGAGATCGGGGCCTACGAGCAGTACTTC	CASSREIGAYEQYF
.	11	.	TRBJ2-7	TRBV6-5	TGTGCCAGCAGAAGGGGGGGCGAGCAGTACTTC	CASRRGGEQYF
.	16	.	TRBJ2-7	TRBV6-5	TGTGCCAGCAGTTACCCTTCTGTTGAGCACTCCTACGAGCAGTACTTC	CASSYPSVEHSYEQYF
TRBD1	13	.	TRBJ1-2	TRBV5-6	TGTGCCAGCAGCGATGGGACAGTCTATGGCTACACCTTC	CASSDGTVYGYTF
.	13	.	TRBJ2-7	TRBV12-3/TRBV12-4	TGTGCCAGCAGTTTGGTCGAGGGAACAAAAATAGACTTC	CASSLVEGTKIDF
.	14	.	TRBJ2-7	TRBV5-1	TGCGCCAGCAGCTCTGTCCTCAGGGGCTACGAGCAGTACTTC	CASSSVLRGYEQYF
TRBD1	17	once	TRBJ1-2	TRBV7-8	TGTGCCAGCAGCTTAGCCGGGGGACAGGAAAATAACTATGGCTACACCTTC	CASSLAGGQENNYGYTF
.	15	.	TRBJ2-3	TRBV5-1	TGCGCCAGCAGCTTGTCCTCTACAGGGACAGATACGCAGTATTTT	CASSLSSTGTDTQYF
.	14	.	TRBJ1-1	TRBV5-1	TGCGCCAGCAGCTCGACAGGAATGAACACTGAAGCTTTCTTT	CASSSTGMNTEAFF
.	11	.	TRBJ2-7	TRBV20-1	TGCAGTGCTAGGCCCCTAGAGGAGCAGTACTTC	CSARPLEEQYF
TRBD1	14	.	TRBJ2-7	TRBV10-2	TGCGCCAGCAGCCCCCCGGGACAGCCCTACGAGCAGTACTTC	CASSPPGQPYEQYF
TRBD1	14	once	TRBJ1-2	TRBV5-1	TGCGCCAGCAGCGTGAGCCAGGGGGCCCTAGGCTACACCTTC	CASSVSQGALGYTF
TRBD1	18	.	TRBJ1-2	TRBV4-3	TGCGCCAGCAGCCAAGAATTTATGGGACAGGGGGCGGGCTATGGCTACACCTTC	CASSQEFMGQGAGYGYTF
TRBD1	15	once	TRBJ1-5	TRBV19	TGTGCCAGTAGTATAGGACAGGGTTTTAATCAGCCCCAGCATTTT	CASSIGQGFNQPQHF
.	14	.	TRBJ2-1	TRBV11-3	TGTGCCAGCAGCCCTTCCGCCTGGGCCGATGAGCAGTTCTTC	CASSPSAWADEQFF
.	12	.	TRBJ2-1	TRBV5-4	TGTGCCAGCAACCCCCAGGGGAATGAGCAGTTCTTC	CASNPQGNEQFF
TRBD1	13	.	TRBJ1-2	TRBV5-1	TGCGCCAGCAGCTTAGAGGCAGGGGGTGGCTACACCTTC	CASSLEAGGGYTF
.	14	.	TRBJ2-7	TRBV10-1	TGCGCCAGCAGCCGGGACTTACTATACTACGAGCAGTACTTC	CASSRDLLYYEQYF
TRBD2	18	.	TRBJ2-1	TRBV4-1	TGCGCCAGCAGCCCGGGACTAGCGGGGGCCCACTCCTACAATGAGCAGTTCTTC	CASSPGLAGAHSYNEQFF
.	13	.	TRBJ2-1	TRBV12-3/TRBV12-4	TGTGCCAGCACCTCTACAGGGTCAGTTGAGCAGTTCTTC	CASTSTGSVEQFF
TRBD2	16	medium-sized	TRBJ2-1	TRBV7-2	TGTGCCAGCAGCTCTAGAGCGGGAGGGGCGGGTAATGAGCAGTTCTTC	CASSSRAGGAGNEQFF
.	13	.	TRBJ2-3	TRBV2	TGTGCCTGTAGCGTAACTAGCACAGATACGCAGTATTTT	CACSVTSTDTQYF
TRBD2	17	once	TRBJ2-6	TRBV4-1	TGCGCCAGCAGCCAAGCCGGTGGGAGGGCTGGGGCCAACGTCCTGACTTTC	CASSQAGGRAGANVLTF
.	14	.	TRBJ2-5	TRBV4-2	TGTGCCAGCAGCCAAGATACTAGTCAAGAGACCCAGTACTTC	CASSQDTSQETQYF
.	11	.	TRBJ1-2	TRBV19	TGTGCCAGTAAGAGCGACAGGTGGTACACCTTC	CASKSDRWYTF
TRBD2	16	.	TRBJ2-7	TRBV11-2	TGTGCCAGCAGCTTATTACGCGGGAGGACCTCCTACGAGCAGTACTTC	CASSLLRGRTSYEQYF
TRBD1	15	.	TRBJ2-7	TRBV14	TGTGCCAGCAGCCAAAACAGGGGGCAGGGGTACGAGCAGTACTTC	CASSQNRGQGYEQYF
TRBD1	16	.	TRBJ2-3	TRBV25-1	TGTGCCAGCAGTGATTCTGGACAGGGGGCCACAGATACGCAGTATTTT	CASSDSGQGATDTQYF
TRBD2	15	.	TRBJ2-4	TRBV15	TGTGCCACCAGCAGAGAGGGGACTAACAAAAACATTCAGTACTTC	CATSREGTNKNIQYF
TRBD2	16	once	TRBJ2-3	TRBV7-6	TGTGCCAGCAGCGCAAAACTAGCGGGAGGGACAGATACGCAGTATTTT	CASSAKLAGGTDTQYF
.	11	.	TRBJ2-5	TRBV7-8	TGTGCCAGCATAGAGAGAGAGACCCAGTACTTC	CASIERETQYF
TRBD2	16	.	TRBJ2-1	TRBV6-1	TGTGCCAGCAGTGAAATCAGCGGGACTAGCGTCAATGAGCAGTTCTTC	CASSEISGTSVNEQFF
TRBD1	15	.	TRBJ2-7	TRBV6-1	TGTGCCAGCAGTGAAGTATGGACAGGGGCCCACGAGCAGTACTTC	CASSEVWTGAHEQYF
.	17	.	TRBJ2-1	TRBV21-1	TGTGCCAGCATGGGAGGCCCCGGACTAGCGGGGGGGAATGAGCAGTTCTTC	CASMGGPGLAGGNEQFF
.	17	.	TRBJ1-1	TRBV5-1	TGCGCCAGCAGCACCCCATACGGGGGCGGGAGGAACACTGAAGCTTTCTTT	CASSTPYGGGRNTEAFF
.	13	.	TRBJ2-5	TRBV7-9	TGTGCCAGCAGCTTCCCAACGGGGGAGACCCAGTACTTC	CASSFPTGETQYF
.	15	.	TRBJ2-5	TRBV18	TGTGCCAGCTCACTCGAGACTTCGTACCAAGAGACCCAGTACTTC	CASSLETSYQETQYF
.	16	.	TRBJ1-2	TRBV3-1/TRBV3-2	TGTGCCAGCAGCCTCCCTTGGGGGGGGTCGAACTATGGCTACACCTTC	CASSLPWGGSNYGYTF
TRBD1	16	.	TRBJ1-5	TRBV19	TGTGCCAGTAGTATAAGAGGACAGGACTCTGGCCAGCCCCAGCATTTT	CASSIRGQDSGQPQHF
TRBD1	17	.	TRBJ1-2	TRBV14	TGTGCCAGCAGCCAGGACTACGGGACAGGGAAGGAAAATGGCTACACCTTC	CASSQDYGTGKENGYTF
TRBD1	15	.	TRBJ1-4	TRBV7-9	TGTGCCAGCAGCCCGGGGACAGTTAGGTATGAAAAACTGTTTTTT	CASSPGTVRYEKLFF
TRBD1	15	.	TRBJ2-7	TRBV11-2	TGTGCCAGCAGCTTAGCTGGGACAGGGTCCTACGAGCAGTACTTC	CASSLAGTGSYEQYF
TRBD1	15	once	TRBJ1-6	TRBV11-2	TGTGCCAGCAGCCCGTCGGGACAGAGTAATTCACCCCTCCACTTT	CASSPSGQSNSPLHF
TRBD1	13	.	TRBJ1-1	TRBV6-2/TRBV6-3	TGTGCCAGCAGTTACACGACAGGGACTGAAGCTTTCTTT	CASSYTTGTEAFF
.	15	.	TRBJ2-7	TRBV5-4	TGTGCCAGCAGCTTGGCCGGGACTCCTTCCTACGAGCAGTACTTC	CASSLAGTPSYEQYF
TRBD1	14	once	TRBJ2-3	TRBV6-5	TGTGCCAGCAGAACAGGGGGCGCAGGGGATACGCAGTATTTT	CASRTGGAGDTQYF
TRBD2	17	.	TRBJ2-5	TRBV5-4	TGTGCCAGCAGCCCTCGACTAGCGGGGACCAACCAAGAGACCCAGTACTTC	CASSPRLAGTNQETQYF